The 5 T cell receptor beta chains reported below all come from one sample, sequenced in a study of T cell changes during pregnancy in multiple sclerosis. Sequencing was performed with immunoSEQ multiplex PCR; in TCRdb, only in-frame clones are kept and a portion is missing. The repertoire holds some 70,000 clones, with around nine tenths as singletons. The sequenced sample was peripheral blood, obtained in the second trimester of pregnancy. The receptors shown here come from a female donor in good health, enrolled as a control in a pregnancy study.

This clone was seen just once. V usage is TRBV7-2 and J usage is TRBJ1-1; D not resolved. CDR3 size: 16 residues. CDR1 and CDR2 from the germline V gene are SGHTA and FQGNSA. The V end lost 5 bases, the J end lost 6 bases, and 22 bases lay between the germline ends. This chain's CDR3 is CASSRSGLVKSAEAFF. For the CDR3, the DNA is TGTGCCAGCAGCCGCTCCGGTCTAGTCAAATCCGCTGAAGCTTTCTTT.

V and J are TRBV7-2 and TRBJ1-2, with 8 bases matching TRBD1. V shed 4 bases and J 8 bases; nucleotides not matched to a gene: 18. CDR1 is SGHTA, CDR2 FQGNSA, per germline. The CDR3 is 17 amino acids. The CDR3 coding sequence is TGTGCCAGCAGCTCAAAGGACAGGGAGGGTGGACTATGGGGCTACACCTTC. Translation: CASSSKDREGGLWGYTF.

This clone occurred once. In DNA form, the CDR3 reads TGTGCCAGCAAGGAGGGAAATGAGCAGTTCTTC. This sequence encodes CASKEGNEQFF. The rearrangement joins TRBV25-1 to TRBJ2-1; D is perhaps TRBD2 (6 bases). This CDR3 spans 11 amino acids. Trimming cost V 7 bases and J 7 bases, with 8 bases left between them. Looked up from germline, CDR1 is MGHDK and CDR2 is SYGVNS.

This clone has a handful of counts. The chain has TRBV18 and TRBJ1-3; the D gene is possibly TRBD1 (6 bases). Trimming cost V 6 bases and J 0 bases, with 18 bases left between them. Per the germline V gene, CDR1 is KGHSH and CDR2 is LQKENI. The CDR3 has 17 residues. CDR3 amino acids: CASSPIGGPDSGNTIYF. The CDR3 DNA follows: TGTGCCAGCTCCCCCATCGGGGGGCCTGACTCTGGAAACACCATATATTTT. Drawing the rest from reference TRBV18 and TRBJ1-3, the complete variable domain is NAGVMQNPRHLVRRRGQEARLRCSPMKGHSHVYWYRQLPEEGLKFMVYLQKENIIDESGMPKERFSAEFPKEGPSILRIQQVVRGDSAAYFCASSPIGGPDSGNTIYFGEGSWLTVV.

This chain links TRBV21-1 with TRBJ1-3. TRBV21-1 constitutes a pseudogene. The CDR3 covers 15 residues. CDR3 bases: TGTGCCAGCAGCAAACAGCGCCACTCTGGAAACACCATATATTTT. Translation: CASSKQRHSGNTIYF.